This T cell receptor beta chain emerged from a study of regulatory T cells in long-lasting Graves disease. Study conclusions and caveats: TCR diversity was lower in persistent than newly diagnosed Graves' disease.

V was pared by 6 bases and J by 0 bases, with 14 bases between. The CDR3 extends over 14 amino acids. Germline V CDR1 and CDR2: SQVTM, ANQGSEA. For TCR beta, libraries came from iRepertoire HTBI primers and Arm-PCR of CDR3 regions. TCRdb re-derived calls from the multiplex PCR reads in MiXCR, one entry per CDR3 protein. Among 400,000 to 550,000 distinct CDR3 sequences, about 16% were seen once, and the ten largest hold 15% to 20%. Time point in this sample: newly diagnosed GD, antithyroid drugs for less than 3 months. With RNA extracted from PBMCs as input, the TCR library was made. Notes on this clonotype: Its antigen is unidentified.

These data were also reused for a study on T cells in Graves' hyperthyroidism and ophthalmopathy. Per that paper: The model anticipated ophthalmopathy a median about 7.1 months pre-onset.

The V call is TRBV29-1, the J call TRBJ1-2; weak D call: TRBD1 (5 bases). The receptor was derived from a woman aged 25 to 39 with Graves disease. The sample here was peripheral blood mononuclear cells (PBMCs), taken at new diagnosis, from a patient treated with antithyroid drugs. The CDR3 nucleotides are TGCAGCGTCCCGTCAGGGATCGCTAACTATGGCTACACCTTC. It is translated as CSVPSGIANYGYTF.